The rows below give T cell receptor beta chains drawn from one sample of a study of blood T cells in healthy people across ages. TCRdb processed the 5' RACE reads anew with MiXCR; each CDR3 protein has one entry. This table holds roughly 680,000 distinct CDR3 sequences, approximately 21% found once. Sequences were obtained from blood. The receptors come from a man aged 65 to 79 in good health. Both conserved end residues are part of each CDR3. Each record gives: D gene, J gene, clone size, V gene, CDR3 protein, CDR3 DNA. The D gene is left open where the match is weak. Part of the rows lack a size; the others show once, few, many or a class for expanded clones.

NA	TRBJ1-3	NA	TRBV3-1	CASSYGEVSGNTIYF	TGTGCCAGCAGCTATGGGGAGGTCTCTGGAAACACCATATATTTT
NA	TRBJ2-3	NA	TRBV29-1	CSVEAGYTQYF	TGCAGCGTTGAGGCAGGGTATACGCAGTATTTT
NA	TRBJ2-3	NA	TRBV5-1	CASSLGGAVADTQYF	TGCGCCAGCAGCTTGGGAGGGGCGGTAGCAGATACGCAGTATTTT
NA	TRBJ1-4	many	TRBV5-1	CASSLGRNNEKLFF	TGCGCCAGCAGCTTGGGACGGAATAATGAAAAACTGTTTTTT
TRBD2	TRBJ2-7	NA	TRBV4-1	CASSQGRTGTSLAYEQYF	TGCGCCAGCAGCCAAGGAAGGACCGGGACTAGTTTGGCCTACGAGCAGTACTTC
TRBD1	TRBJ1-5	few	TRBV6-1	CASTPTGQSNQPQHF	TGTGCCAGCACCCCGACAGGGCAAAGCAATCAGCCCCAGCATTTT
NA	TRBJ2-2	few	TRBV5-1	CASSTGTRENAGELFF	TGCGCCAGCAGTACCGGGACTCGAGAGAACGCCGGGGAGCTGTTTTTT
NA	TRBJ2-6	many	TRBV9	CASSVWGLGSGANVLTF	TGTGCCAGCAGCGTATGGGGGCTGGGCTCTGGGGCCAACGTCCTGACTTTC
TRBD2	TRBJ2-3	NA	TRBV20-1	CSARGLGTSGPSTDTQYF	TGCAGTGCTAGGGGACTGGGGACTAGCGGACCTAGCACAGATACGCAGTATTTT
NA	TRBJ2-2	NA	TRBV24-1	CATSEEGRPTGELFF	TGTGCCACCAGTGAGGAGGGCCGGCCCACCGGGGAGCTGTTTTTT
TRBD1	TRBJ1-4	NA	TRBV11-2	CASSPDRARPVFF	TGTGCCAGCAGCCCCGACAGGGCCCGGCCGGTGTTTTTT
NA	TRBJ2-5	NA	TRBV29-1	CSVAGSARATQYF	TGCAGCGTTGCAGGGTCAGCTCGAGCGACCCAGTACTTC
NA	TRBJ1-1	few	TRBV19	CASSVGAPANTEAFF	TGTGCCAGTAGTGTGGGGGCGCCGGCAAACACTGAAGCTTTCTTT
TRBD1	TRBJ1-5	NA	TRBV6-1	CASSGGTGGSQPQHF	TGTGCCAGCAGTGGTGGGACAGGGGGCAGCCAGCCCCAGCATTTT
NA	TRBJ2-7	NA	TRBV27	CASSKSTLLEQYF	TGTGCCAGCAGTAAGAGCACCCTCCTCGAGCAGTACTTC
TRBD2	TRBJ2-7	NA	TRBV7-9	CASSLARGLAAYEQYF	TGTGCCAGCAGCTTAGCGAGGGGACTAGCGGCGTACGAGCAGTACTTC
NA	TRBJ2-2	few	TRBV7-9	CASSHDANTGELFF	TGTGCCAGCAGCCACGATGCGAACACCGGGGAGCTGTTTTTT
TRBD2	TRBJ2-7	NA	TRBV2	CASSESAGGPSYEQYF	TGTGCCAGCAGTGAAAGTGCGGGAGGGCCATCCTACGAGCAGTACTTC
TRBD1	TRBJ2-7	NA	TRBV7-2	CASGTGFASEQYF	TGTGCCAGCGGGACAGGGTTTGCCTCCGAGCAGTACTTC
NA	TRBJ2-7	few	TRBV7-9	CASSSMAAGTAYEQYF	TGTGCCAGCAGCTCAATGGCTGCGGGTACGGCCTACGAGCAGTACTTC
TRBD1	TRBJ1-5	few	TRBV12-3/TRBV12-4	CASSTGTANQPQHF	TGTGCCAGCAGTACCGGGACAGCGAACCAGCCCCAGCATTTT
TRBD1	TRBJ2-7	few	TRBV4-3	CASSSGQGATYEQYF	TGCGCCAGCAGCTCGGGACAGGGGGCCACCTACGAGCAGTACTTC
TRBD2	TRBJ2-3	few	TRBV7-2	CASADLGRVGDTQYF	TGTGCCAGCGCCGACCTCGGGAGGGTCGGAGATACGCAGTATTTT
NA	TRBJ1-5	few	TRBV7-2	CASSWKFPGQPQHF	TGTGCCAGCAGCTGGAAGTTCCCGGGGCAGCCCCAGCATTTT
TRBD2	TRBJ2-4	few	TRBV18	CASSPPGGKNIQYF	TGTGCCAGCTCACCACCCGGGGGGAAAAACATTCAGTACTTC
NA	TRBJ1-5	NA	TRBV6-2/TRBV6-3	CASRDSNNQPQHF	TGTGCCAGCAGAGACAGTAACAATCAGCCCCAGCATTTT
NA	TRBJ2-3	few	TRBV9	CASSVADTDTQYF	TGTGCCAGCAGCGTAGCGGACACAGATACGCAGTATTTT
TRBD1	TRBJ1-2	NA	TRBV9	CASSATPTGNGYGYTF	TGTGCCAGCAGCGCTACCCCGACAGGGAATGGCTATGGCTACACCTTC
NA	TRBJ1-2	NA	TRBV4-1	CASRARDGETSNYGYTF	TGCGCCAGCCGAGCCCGGGACGGAGAAACCTCTAACTATGGCTACACCTTC
TRBD2	TRBJ2-3	NA	TRBV5-1	CASSFLAGGSTDTQYF	TGCGCCAGCAGCTTCCTAGCGGGAGGGAGCACAGATACGCAGTATTTT
NA	TRBJ1-4	many	TRBV11-2	CASSPNYGEMGEKLFF	TGTGCCAGCAGCCCGAATTACGGGGAGATGGGGGAAAAACTGTTTTTT
TRBD2	TRBJ2-1	few	TRBV25-1	CASSSSLSGSSYNEQFF	TGTGCCAGCAGTTCCTCCCTTAGCGGGAGCTCCTACAATGAGCAGTTCTTC
TRBD2	TRBJ2-7	NA	TRBV5-6	CASSLVAGGLNEQYF	TGTGCCAGCAGCTTGGTTGCGGGAGGGCTCAACGAGCAGTACTTC
TRBD2	TRBJ2-5	many	TRBV20-1	CSARVLAGETQYF	TGCAGTGCTAGGGTCCTAGCGGGAGAGACCCAGTACTTC
NA	TRBJ2-7	NA	TRBV7-9	CASSSREEVTYEQYF	TGTGCCAGCAGCTCCAGGGAAGAGGTCACCTACGAGCAGTACTTC
NA	TRBJ2-6	few	TRBV28	CASSFLGLDHSGANVLTF	TGTGCCAGCAGTTTTCTCGGACTGGACCACTCTGGGGCCAACGTCCTGACTTTC
TRBD2	TRBJ2-1	NA	TRBV4-1	CASRRREGQFEQFF	TGCGCCAGCAGGCGGCGGGAGGGGCAATTTGAGCAGTTCTTC
NA	TRBJ2-5	NA	TRBV14	CASSQVIEGTQYF	TGTGCCAGCAGCCAAGTAATAGAAGGGACCCAGTACTTC
NA	TRBJ1-5	NA	TRBV4-1	CASSPQRSNQPQHF	TGCGCCAGCAGCCCTCAGCGGAGCAATCAGCCCCAGCATTTT
TRBD1	TRBJ2-7	NA	TRBV7-9	CASSEGQGISYEQYF	TGTGCCAGCAGCGAGGGACAGGGGATATCCTACGAGCAGTACTTC
NA	TRBJ2-6	NA	TRBV7-2	CASSWDLPSGANVLTF	TGTGCCAGCAGCTGGGATCTTCCCTCTGGGGCCAACGTCCTGACTTTC
TRBD2	TRBJ2-1	few	TRBV6-2/TRBV6-3	CASSIRGTSVLNEQFF	TGTGCCAGCAGTATCCGCGGGACTAGCGTCCTCAATGAGCAGTTCTTC
NA	TRBJ2-7	once	TRBV6-6	CASSCSASRYEQYF	TGTGCCAGCAGTTGCTCGGCTAGCAGATACGAGCAGTACTTC
NA	TRBJ1-1	few	TRBV4-1	CASSLNGHAGNTEAFF	TGCGCCAGCAGCCTTAATGGGCATGCGGGGAACACTGAAGCTTTCTTT
NA	TRBJ1-2	NA	TRBV9	CASSATPQSNYGYTF	TGTGCCAGCAGCGCTACTCCACAGAGTAACTATGGCTACACCTTC
NA	TRBJ2-5	NA	TRBV5-5	CASSVDYSQETQYF	TGTGCCAGCAGCGTCGACTACTCGCAAGAGACCCAGTACTTC
NA	TRBJ2-4	few	TRBV19	CASSIDLSTIQYF	TGTGCCAGTAGTATAGATCTTTCGACCATTCAGTACTTC
TRBD2	TRBJ2-3	few	TRBV10-3	CAISESRTSGRSGDTQYF	TGTGCCATCAGTGAGTCGAGGACTAGCGGGAGGTCTGGAGATACGCAGTATTTT
TRBD2	TRBJ2-7	NA	TRBV20-1	CSARLAGEGEQYF	TGCAGTGCGAGACTAGCGGGAGAGGGAGAGCAGTACTTC
NA	TRBJ2-1	few	TRBV3-1	CASSPTPSSYNEQFF	TGTGCCAGCAGCCCCACTCCGAGCTCCTACAATGAGCAGTTCTTC